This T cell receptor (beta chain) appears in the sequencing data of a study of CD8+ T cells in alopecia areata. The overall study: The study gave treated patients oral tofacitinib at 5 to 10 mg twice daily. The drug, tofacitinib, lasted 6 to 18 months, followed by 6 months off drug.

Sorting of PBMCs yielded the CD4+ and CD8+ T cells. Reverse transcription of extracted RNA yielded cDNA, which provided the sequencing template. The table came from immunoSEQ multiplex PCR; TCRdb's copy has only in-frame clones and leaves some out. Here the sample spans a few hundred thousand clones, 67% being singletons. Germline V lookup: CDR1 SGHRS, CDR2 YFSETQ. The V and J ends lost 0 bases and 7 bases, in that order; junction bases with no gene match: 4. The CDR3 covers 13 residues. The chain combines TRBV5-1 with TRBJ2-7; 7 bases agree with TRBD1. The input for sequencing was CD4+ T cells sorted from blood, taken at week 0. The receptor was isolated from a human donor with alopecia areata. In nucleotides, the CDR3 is TGCGCCAGCAGCTTGGAACAGGGGCTTGAGCAGTACTTC. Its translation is CASSLEQGLEQYF. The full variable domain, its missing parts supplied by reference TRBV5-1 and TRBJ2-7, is KAGVTQTPRYLIKTRGQQVTLSCSPISGHRSVSWYQQTPGQGLQFLFEYFSETQRNKGNFPGRFSGRQFSNSRSEMNVSTLELGDSALYLCASSLEQGLEQYFGPGTRLTVT.